Ten or more counts support the clone carrying this T cell receptor (beta chain). Antigen: not known. The data derive from a study of breast tumors, draining lymph nodes, adjacent tissues. Study-wide results and caveats: Data fit most tumor T cells coming from lymph node, expanding in tumor.

The CDR3 consists of 13 residues. Germline assignment: CDR1 SGHNT and CDR2 YYREEE (reference sequence). Trimming pared 0 bases from V and 12 bases from J, leaving 13 bases between. TCRdb passed the multiplex PCR reads through MiXCR, listing each CDR3 protein once. This table holds some 140,000 distinct CDR3 sequences, 21% found once. Axillary draining lymph nodes of breast cancer patients supplied the node samples. Material for sequencing was axillary lymph node tissue. The chain uses TRBV5-4 and TRBJ2-1; TRBD1 is a possible D gene (6 bases). The receptor comes from a female donor with breast cancer. Some clones in this sample may be carry-over from other donors' samples. The CDR3 protein is CASSLETGSGQFF. Written as DNA, the CDR3 is TGTGCCAGCAGCTTGGAAACAGGGTCTGGGCAGTTCTTC. The whole variable domain, filled in from reference TRBV5-4 and TRBJ2-1, reads ETGVTQSPTHLIKTRGQQVTLRCSSQSGHNTVSWYQQALGQGPQFIFQYYREEENGRGNFPPRFSGLQFPNYSSELNVNALELDDSALYLCASSLETGSGQFFGPGTRLTVL.